This TCR beta chain was obtained from a study of beta chain features in type 1 diabetes. Findings and caveats of the study: Patients and controls would be equally affected if PCR favored shorter templates.

Germline V gene sequence: CDR1 KGHSH, CDR2 LQKENI. J lost 6 bases, V lost 4 bases, and 6 bases had no gene match. The CDR3 is made up of 14 amino acids. Concerning this clone itself: The antigen is undetermined.

Since all of the isolated RNA was reverse transcribed, expressed TCRB transcripts were what got sequenced. Measured with immunoSEQ multiplex PCR; TCRdb has only the in-frame clones, and not every one. The sample shows 200,000 to 250,000 clones, 68% of them seen only once. Sequenced sample: naive CD4+ T cells from blood. The sequence was collected from a young man in good health. The chain carries TRBV18 and TRBJ2-3; 8 nucleotides agree with TRBD1. As DNA, the CDR3 is TGTGCCAGCTCACTCGGACAGGGTTCGGATACGCAGTATTTT. Encoded protein: CASSLGQGSDTQYF.